This T cell receptor beta chain was captured in a study of shared clonotypes between healthy human individuals (dated by TCRdb to the early 2020s). Describing the broader study: A couple of women and a few men aged 18 to 49 years were included in the cohort. For each donor, three plates each were used for CD4 naive and CD4 memory, two plates were used for CD8 naive, and one plate was used for CD8 memory. The study deeply sequenced blood TCR repertoires of five healthy adults to estimate repertoire size and the extent of clonotype sharing between individuals. Libraries were prepared and TCR repertoires were sequenced by different laboratories using diverse techniques, in order to increase sequencing depth and limit assay-specific biases. Between about 0.85 and 10 billion PBMCs per donor were obtained by leukapheresis.

Broad study findings and their caveats: Compared with non-shared clonotypes, the clonotypes found in all four sorted-subset donors had higher generation probabilities. Because the study included only a small number of donors, the genetic and exposure-history diversity represented was limited. Incomplete sequencing was indicated by rarefaction of sorted-subset datasets, despite the large sequencing depth. Pairwise subsampling indicated that sequencing depth was expected to affect the degree of clonotype sharing among donors. Naive subsets generally had larger estimated clonotype richness than memory subsets did. When a handful of donors were compared, the shared fraction of clonotypes was around 5% for naive CD4, roughly 3.3% for naive CD8, roughly 2.5% for memory CD4, and approximately 0.4% for memory CD8. Sampling was limited to blood, and TCR repertoires in tissue likely differ from TCR repertoires in blood.

For this clone: Its recognized antigen is unknown. Nothing much larger sits one base from this clone, and base qualities are not available.

The V and J ends are trimmed by 2 bases and 0 bases, leaving 10 bases between them. Based on the germline V gene, the CDR1 and CDR2 sequences are MDHEN and SYDVKM. The CDR3 has 15 amino acids, counting the end cysteine and phenylalanine. Only the CDR3 region is kept as DNA, spanning 45 bases read in frame from base 1. CD8 naive samples were CD45RO-negative cells positively selected for CCR7, giving a CD45RA+CCR7+ population that excluded TemRA cells. Donors were healthy HIV-negative adults with no recently reported acute infections or vaccinations. Every donor was a Caucasian adult living in Nashville, Tennessee, USA. After blood collection by leukapheresis, PBMCs were isolated using Ficoll-Histopaque density gradient centrifugation and then cryopreserved in the vapor phase of liquid nitrogen. Analytical flow cytometry was used to check the purity and quantity of every magnetically sorted T cell population. Genomic DNA was isolated from every sorted fraction and measured by UV absorbance on a Nanodrop 2000c.

TCR CDR3 regions were amplified from genomic DNA by multiplex PCR using the deep immunoSEQ assay. Extracted genomic DNA from each cell subset was spread evenly across all wells of several immunoSEQ 96-well plates, with each plate serving as a replicate. For sorted subsets, around 0.2 ug genomic DNA, equal to tens of thousands of T cell genomes, was loaded into each replicate PCR. Purified libraries were measured with a Qubit 3.0 fluorometer, size-checked on a Bioanalyzer 2100, and measured again with the KAPA Library Quantification kit. Every immunoSEQ 96-well plate was sequenced on a dedicated single-read 150-cycle Illumina NextSeq 550 flow cell. Per the authors' processing: Because the immunoSEQ output included only junctional sequences and no quality scores, the filtering could not be the same as the filtering used for full-length reads. Sequences were annotated with PyIR, a Python wrapper for IgBLAST v1.9, and V/J genes and CDR3 were assigned using IMGT germline references. Reads were removed for weak V/J assignments (E-value above 1e-6), missing CDR3, stop codons, out-of-frame junctions, or ambiguous translated residues. V3J clonotypes were defined by identical inferred V gene, J gene, and CDR3 amino acid sequence. Percentage overlap between repertoires was calculated by dividing the number of shared unique clonotypes by the size of the smaller repertoire. RTK rarefaction, the Chao1 estimator, and Recon v2.1 estimates of unobserved clonotypes were used to assess repertoire richness. OLGA was used to compute generation probabilities for all TCRbeta clonotypes that the gDNA method yielded from a handful of donors. TCRdb took over this immuneACCESS table, retaining in-frame rearrangements with V and J assigned. Such tables are incomplete; in checked studies, under half of the missing clones stem from an unresolved V gene, and the remainder is unexplained. The D gene and trimming were derived from the DNA, and the V and J assignments and clone size from that table. This sample comprises about 2.1 million clones, 93% of them detected only once. The ten largest clones capture over 1.5% of the sample.

Material for sequencing was naive CD8+ T cells from PBMCs. This specimen's cell subset or site label, interpreted: CD45RA+CCR7+. The chain couples TRBV28 to TRBJ1-1, with the D gene not confidently named. This TCR derives from a man aged 18-30 years in good health. Some clones in this sample may be carry-over from other donors' samples. The nucleotide sequence is given as TGTGCCAGCAGTTTAAGTGGGCAGCTGAACACTGAAGCTTTCTTT. It codes for CASSLSGQLNTEAFF.